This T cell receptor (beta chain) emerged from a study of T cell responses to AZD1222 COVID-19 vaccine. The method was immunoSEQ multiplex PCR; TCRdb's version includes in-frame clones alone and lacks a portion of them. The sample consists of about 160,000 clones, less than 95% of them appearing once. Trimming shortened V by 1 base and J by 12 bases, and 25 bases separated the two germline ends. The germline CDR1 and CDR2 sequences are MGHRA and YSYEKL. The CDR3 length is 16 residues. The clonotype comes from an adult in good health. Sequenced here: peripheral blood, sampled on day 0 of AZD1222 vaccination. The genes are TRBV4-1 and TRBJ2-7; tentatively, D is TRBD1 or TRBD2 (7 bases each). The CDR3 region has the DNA TGCGCCAGCAGCCAAGGGGTCGGGGGGACAGTCAGAATTAGGTACTTC. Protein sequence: CASSQGVGGTVRIRYF.